This T cell receptor beta chain is from a study of a mutant IDH1 vaccine in newly diagnosed glioma. Using immunoSEQ multiplex PCR, the repertoire was profiled, and TCRdb retains in-frame clones only, with some absent. The table lists around 84,000 clones, 80% to 90% of them singletons. CDR1 and CDR2 (germline): SEHNR, FQNEAQ (reference sequence). The V end lost 2 bases, the J end lost 4 bases, and 17 bases lay between the germline ends. The CDR3 length is 17 residues. Described time point: week 47, end of study. Each dose of the vaccine consisted of 300 ug of mutant IDH1 20-mer peptide, with topical imiquimod. A word on this clone: Its antigen is unknown.

The sequenced sample was PBMCs, obtained from a glioma patient whose treatment included an IDH1 peptide vaccine. The chain joins TRBV7-9 to TRBJ2-2, with a tentative D call TRBD2 (6 bases). The origin of this receptor is a man in his forties or fifties with glioma. Here the CDR3 reads CASSLLVGGVGTGELFF. In nucleotides, the CDR3 is TGTGCCAGCAGCTTACTAGTGGGAGGAGTTGGCACCGGGGAGCTGTTTTTT.